The 22 T cell receptor beta chains below were found in one sample sequenced in a study of T cell clonality in common variable immunodeficiency. These receptors have no identified antigens. TCRdb's table, derived via immunoSEQ multiplex PCR, lists solely in-frame clones and lacks some. The specimen's table records about a hundred clones. Findings of the study overall: Fewer deletions and N-nucleotide insertions were reportedly seen in common variable immunodeficiency TCR beta sequences.

Sequencing used peripheral blood mononuclear cells. All receptors derive from a human donor with common variable immunodeficiency.

A few counts support this clone. The read ends 3 residues early relative to the CDR3; the germline J gene fills the gap. The chain links TRBV2 to TRBJ1-1; possibly TRBD1 for D (6 bases). The germline CDR1 and CDR2 sequences are SNHLY and FYNNEI. Deletions cut 1 base from V and 3 bases from J, with 9 bases between. This CDR3 is 14 amino acids long. CDR3 bases read: TGTGCCAGCAGTGAAGGGGGGCGCGACACTGAA. Translating it yields CASSEGGRDTE. The full-length CDR3 reads as CASSEGGRDTEAFF. Drawing the rest from reference TRBV2 and TRBJ1-1, the complete variable domain is EPEVTQTPSHQVTQMGQEVILRCVPISNHLYFYWYRQILGQKVEFLVSFYNNEISEKSEIFDDQFSVERPDGSNFTLKIRSTKLEDSAMYFCASSEGGRDTEAFFGQGTRLTVV.

In its sample, this clone was seen a few times. The observed sequence ends 3 residues before the CDR3 terminus, with the missing tail filled in from the germline J gene. The V gene is TRBV23-1, the J gene TRBJ2-7; D perhaps matches TRBD2 (6 bases). TRBV23-1 is known as an ORF, though its function is uncertain. The CDR3 spans 12 residues. Trimming cost V 8 bases and J 6 bases, with 14 bases left between them. Incomplete CDR3 DNA: TGCGCCAGCCGGGAGAGGGGAGGCGAG. This gives the protein CASRERGGE. In full, the CDR3 is CASRERGGEQYF.

This clone was counted between two and nine times. Sequencing ends 3 residues short of the CDR3 end; the germline J gene provides the rest. This sequence joins TRBV30 and TRBJ2-1, with D hard to call. V lost 4 bases and J 1 base, leaving 8 bases between the germline ends. Germline V gene sequence: CDR1 GTSNPN, CDR2 SVGIG (reference sequence). The CDR3 spans 13 residues. The sequenced CDR3 bases are TGTGCCTGGACTCTTCCGTCCTACAATGAG. Encoded protein: CAWTLPSYNE. The full CDR3 protein reads CAWTLPSYNEQFF.

A note on this clone: The CDR3 goes on 3 residues after the read ends, and that part is filled in from the germline J gene. This rearrangement joins TRBV6-1 to TRBJ2-7; D gene unclear. This CDR3 region has 16 residues. Germline V gives CDR1 MNHNS, CDR2 SASEGT. The germline V and J ends were trimmed by 1 base and 0 bases, with 13 bases remaining between them. Here the CDR3 reads CASSEEVWPSSYEQYF. The CDR3 bases that were read are TGTGCCAGCAGTGAAGAGGTGTGGCCGAGCTCCTACGAG.

This clone was picked up a small number of times. The CDR3 end lies 3 residues beyond the end of the read and is filled in from the germline J gene. The chain couples TRBV7-8 to TRBJ2-7; 12 bases are shared with TRBD2. Losses at the gene ends were 1 base for V and 3 bases for J; bases not matched to a gene: 1. This CDR3 spans 15 amino acids. Germline V gene data show CDR1 as SGHVS and CDR2 as FQNEAQ. CDR3 sequence: CASSLGLAGVYEQYF. The part of the CDR3 DNA that was read is TGTGCCAGCAGCTTAGGACTAGCGGGAGTCTACGAG.

This clone came up a few times. From the germline J gene comes the end of the CDR3, since the read stops 3 residues before it. V gene TRBV19 combines with J gene TRBJ2-7, with 9 positions matching TRBD1. J gave up 3 bases and V 7 bases, and 1 base lay outside the gene matches. Germline assignment: CDR1 LNHDA and CDR2 SQIVND (reference sequence). The CDR3 is 12 residues long. The CDR3 loop reads CASTGQGYEQYF. CDR3 bases read: TGTGCCAGTACGGGACAGGGCTACGAG.

To note about this clone: The read is 3 residues too short to cover the CDR3 end, so that end is filled in from the germline J gene. V usage is TRBV7-2 and J usage is TRBJ2-7, with D possibly being TRBD2 (6 bases). CDR1 is SGHTA, CDR2 FQGNSA, per germline. V was clipped by 4 bases and J by 5 bases, with 9 bases between them. The CDR3 sequence is 12 residues long. The DNA read from the CDR3 is TGTGCCAGCAGCTGGGGGGAGGACGAG. It is translated as CASSWGEDE. The full CDR3 protein reads CASSWGEDEQYF.

This clone was picked up a small number of times. Coverage ceases 3 residues before the CDR3 finishes, and the germline J gene fills in the end. The chain is built from TRBV18 and TRBJ2-1, with 8 bases identical to TRBD2. V shed 3 bases, J shed 5 bases, and the junction held 9 bases outside the gene matches. The CDR3 length is 16 residues. From germline, CDR1 is KGHSH and CDR2 LQKENI. CDR3: CASSPPPAGDHNEQFF. CDR3 bases read: TGTGCCAGCTCACCCCCCCCAGCGGGAGACCACAATGAG.

This clone was picked up a small number of times. The read stops 3 residues short of the end of the CDR3; the missing end is completed from the germline J gene. This chain connects TRBV30 to TRBJ2-3; D unresolved. Per the germline V gene, CDR1 is GTSNPN and CDR2 is SVGIG (reference sequence). V was cut by 0 bases and J by 6 bases, with 7 bases left in between. The CDR3 loop spans 12 amino acids. The CDR3 sequence is CAWSVQADTQYF. Partial CDR3 DNA: TGTGCCTGGAGTGTACAAGCGGATACG.

This clone was seen only a few times. The read ends 3 residues shy of where the CDR3 ends; the end is completed using the germline J gene. The rearrangement links TRBV29-1 to TRBJ2-1; the D gene is possibly TRBD1 (6 bases). CDR1 is SQVTM and CDR2 is ANQGSEA in the germline V gene. The V gene lost 8 bases and the J gene lost 5 bases, with 7 bases spanning the gap. This CDR3 comprises 10 residues. CDR3 region: CSSGDNEQFF. Partial CDR3 DNA: TGCAGCTCAGGGGACAATGAG.

About this clone: Read coverage stops 3 residues before the CDR3 terminus; the germline J gene supplies the remainder. The gene calls are TRBV30 and TRBJ1-2; TRBD1 aligns across 10 bases. CDR1 is GTSNPN, CDR2 SVGIG, per germline (reference sequence). The CDR3 totals 14 residues. The V gene end was trimmed by 1 base and the J gene end by 3 bases; junction bases not matched to a gene: 2. Partial CDR3 DNA: TGTGCCTGGAGTGACGGACAGGGGGACTATGGC. It yields the protein CAWSDGQGDYG. The whole CDR3 protein reads CAWSDGQGDYGYTF.

As concerns this clone: The read ends 3 residues early relative to the CDR3; the germline J gene fills the gap. The chain couples TRBV7-9 to TRBJ2-5; tentative D call: TRBD2 (5 bases). V was shortened by 5 bases and J by 5 bases, with 9 bases between the two germline ends. This CDR3 is 12 amino acids long. CDR1 is SEHNR and CDR2 is FQNEAQ in the germline V gene (reference sequence). CDR3 DNA, as far as it was read: TGTGCCAGCAGCCGAGGGTCCGAGACC. Residues: CASSRGSET. The full CDR3 reads CASSRGSETQYF. Full variable domain (outside the CDR3, taken from reference TRBV7-9 and TRBJ2-5): DTGVSQNPRHKITKRGQNVTFRCDPISEHNRLYWYRQTLGQGPEFLTYFQNEAQLEKSRLLSDRFSAERPKGSFSTLEIQRTEQGDSAMYLCASSRGSETQYFGPGTRLLVL.

Comment on this clone: With the read ending 3 residues before the CDR3 end, the germline J gene is used to fill in that end. The genes are TRBV18 and TRBJ2-1; tentative D call: TRBD2 (6 bases). V was pared by 2 bases and J by 5 bases, with 7 bases between. Germline CDR1 is KGHSH and CDR2 is LQKENI. The CDR3 sequence is 13 residues long. CDR3 bases read: TGTGCCAGCTCACCAAAGCGGGACAATGAG. It encodes CASSPKRDNE. Given in full, the CDR3 is CASSPKRDNEQFF.

This clone is labeled hyperexpanded (1% or more). The read ends 3 residues shy of where the CDR3 ends; the end is completed using the germline J gene. J is TRBJ1-2 and V is TRBV27; D not resolved. This CDR3 has 14 amino acids. Trimming shortened V by 2 bases and J by 4 bases, and 11 bases separated the two germline ends. Per the germline V gene, CDR1 is MNHEY and CDR2 is SMNVEV (reference sequence). The CDR3 is CASSLAVNLYGYTF. CDR3 bases read: TGTGCCAGCAGTTTAGCGGTGAACCTCTATGGC.

This clone has only a few counts. The DNA ends 3 residues before the CDR3 does, and the rest of the CDR3 is filled in from the germline J gene. V and J are TRBV30 and TRBJ1-5; 9 nucleotides agree with TRBD1. Germline lookup yields CDR1 GTSNPN and CDR2 SVGIG (reference sequence). The CDR3 loop spans 13 amino acids. V lost 2 bases to trimming and J lost 7 bases; unmatched junction nucleotides: 3. The CDR3 here is CAWSQGQGQPQHF. The covered CDR3 bases are TGTGCCTGGAGTCAGGGACAGGGACAGCCC.

As regards this clone: Read coverage stops 3 residues before the CDR3 terminus; the germline J gene supplies the remainder. V and J are TRBV7-9 and TRBJ1-5, with TRBD1 as a possible D gene (5 bases). Trimming removed 5 bases from V and 6 bases from J, with 17 bases in between. Per the germline V gene, CDR1 is SEHNR and CDR2 is FQNEAQ (reference sequence). The CDR3 covers 15 residues. CDR3 DNA, as far as it was read: TGTGCCAGCAGCCCGGGGACGGGGGAGAGTCAGCCC. As protein: CASSPGTGESQP. From start to end, the CDR3 is CASSPGTGESQPQHF.

This clone came up a few times. The CDR3 goes on 3 residues after the read ends, and that part is filled in from the germline J gene. J is TRBJ1-1 and V is TRBV7-8, with a weak D call TRBD1 (5 bases). Germline V gene data show CDR1 as SGHVS and CDR2 as FQNEAQ. There are 14 residues in the CDR3. CDR3: CASSSNSGGVEAFF. The sequenced part of the CDR3 DNA is TGTGCCAGCAGCTCAAATTCCGGGGGGGTAGAA.

This clone was detected a few times. With the read ending 3 residues before the CDR3 end, the germline J gene is used to fill in that end. The V call is TRBV7-9, the J call TRBJ2-1; D remains ambiguous. The V gene's germline CDR1 is SEHNR and CDR2 FQNEAQ (reference sequence). V lost 3 bases and J 9 bases, leaving 15 bases between the germline ends. The CDR3 is made up of 14 amino acids. CDR3 DNA, as far as it was read: TGTGCCAGCAGCTTCGGTGAAAGGGTCGGTGAG. Translating gives CASSFGERVGE. The complete CDR3 sequence is CASSFGERVGEQFF. Complete variable domain (other parts from reference TRBV7-9 and TRBJ2-1): DTGVSQNPRHKITKRGQNVTFRCDPISEHNRLYWYRQTLGQGPEFLTYFQNEAQLEKSRLLSDRFSAERPKGSFSTLEIQRTEQGDSAMYLCASSFGERVGEQFFGPGTRLTVL.

As concerns this clone: Sequencing ends 3 residues short of the CDR3 end; the germline J gene provides the rest. The chain combines TRBV18 with TRBJ2-7; 14 bases agree with TRBD2. The germline V gene encodes CDR1 KGHSH and CDR2 LQKENI. The trim removed 3 bases at V and 5 bases at J, leaving 6 bases unmatched. The CDR3 totals 16 residues. CDR3 region: CASSPGLAGVPNEQYF. The part of the CDR3 DNA that was read is TGTGCCAGCTCACCGGGACTAGCGGGAGTACCGAACGAG.

This clone was counted between two and nine times. The read gets to within 3 residues of the CDR3 end, and the germline J gene fills in the rest. J is TRBJ2-1 and V is TRBV7-6; 7 bases map to TRBD2. V lost 5 bases, J lost 0 bases, and 7 bases stayed unmatched. The CDR3 spans 16 residues. The germline CDR1 and CDR2 sequences are SGHVS and FNYEAQ. Partial CDR3 DNA: TGTGCCAGCAGCCCTAGCGGAGGGAGCTCCTACAATGAG. This sequence encodes CASSPSGGSSYNE. In full, the CDR3 reads CASSPSGGSSYNEQFF.

By its share, this clone is hyperexpanded (1% or more). The read finishes 3 residues shy of the CDR3 end, and the germline J gene is used to complete it. The rearrangement uses TRBV2 and TRBJ1-2, with 9 nucleotides matching TRBD1. CDR3 length: 14 amino acids. V shed 11 bases, J shed 2 bases, and the junction held 9 bases outside the gene matches. Germline-derived CDR1 and CDR2 are SNHLY and FYNNEI. The part of the CDR3 DNA that was read is TGTGCCGGTAGTCTACAGGGGGCGAACTATGGC. It yields the protein CAGSLQGANYG. The whole CDR3 is CAGSLQGANYGYTF.

Notes on this clone: Read data end 3 residues before the CDR3 end; the end is taken from the germline J gene. The J gene is TRBJ2-3, the V gene TRBV5-6, with 7 bases matching TRBD2. The CDR3 is 14 residues long. Germline CDR1 SGHDT, CDR2 YYEEEE. V lost 4 bases, J lost 4 bases, and 6 bases stayed unmatched. CDR3 bases read: TGTGCCAGCAGCCTCTGGACTAGGCCAGATACG. Translated: CASSLWTRPDT. The CDR3 in full is CASSLWTRPDTQYF. Filled out from reference TRBV5-6 and TRBJ2-3, the complete variable domain reads DAGVTQSPTHLIKTRGQQVTLRCSPKSGHDTVSWYQQALGQGPQFIFQYYEEEERQRGNFPDRFSGHQFPNYSSELNVNALLLGDSALYLCASSLWTRPDTQYFGPGTRLTVL.